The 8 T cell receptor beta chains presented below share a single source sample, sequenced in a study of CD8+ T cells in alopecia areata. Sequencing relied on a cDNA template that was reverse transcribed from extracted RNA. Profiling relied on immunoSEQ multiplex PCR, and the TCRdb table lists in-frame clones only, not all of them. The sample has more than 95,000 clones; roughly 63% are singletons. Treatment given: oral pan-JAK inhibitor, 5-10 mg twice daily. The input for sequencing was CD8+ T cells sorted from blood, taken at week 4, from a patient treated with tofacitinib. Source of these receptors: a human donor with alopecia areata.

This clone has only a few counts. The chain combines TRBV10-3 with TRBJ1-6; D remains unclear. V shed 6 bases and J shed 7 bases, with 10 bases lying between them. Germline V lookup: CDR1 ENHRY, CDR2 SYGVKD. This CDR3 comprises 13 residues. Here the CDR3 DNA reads TGTGCCATCAGCGGGCAGGAAAATTCACCCCTCCACTTT. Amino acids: CAISGQENSPLHF.

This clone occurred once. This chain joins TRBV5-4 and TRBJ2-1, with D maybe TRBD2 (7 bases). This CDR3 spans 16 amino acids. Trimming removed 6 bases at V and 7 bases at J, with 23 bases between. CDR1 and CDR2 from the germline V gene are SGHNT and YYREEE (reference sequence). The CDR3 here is CASTLPRGAESNEQFF. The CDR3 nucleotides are TGTGCCAGCACCCTCCCCCGGGGGGCCGAATCAAATGAGCAGTTCTTC.

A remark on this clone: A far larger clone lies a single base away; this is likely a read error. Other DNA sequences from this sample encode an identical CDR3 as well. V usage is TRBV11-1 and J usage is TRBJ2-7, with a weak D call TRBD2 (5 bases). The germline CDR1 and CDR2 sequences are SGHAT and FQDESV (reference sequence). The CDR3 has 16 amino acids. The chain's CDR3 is CASSHSFGEASYEQYF. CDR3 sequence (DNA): TGCGCCAGCAGCCATTCGTTCGGGGAAGCGTCCTACGAGCAGTACTTC. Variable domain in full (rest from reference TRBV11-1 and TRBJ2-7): EAEVAQSPRYKITEKSQAVAFWCDPISGHATLYWYRQILGQGPELLVQFQDESVVDDSQLPKDRFSAERLKGVDSTLKIQPAELGDSAMYLCASSHSFGEASYEQYFGPGTRLTVT.

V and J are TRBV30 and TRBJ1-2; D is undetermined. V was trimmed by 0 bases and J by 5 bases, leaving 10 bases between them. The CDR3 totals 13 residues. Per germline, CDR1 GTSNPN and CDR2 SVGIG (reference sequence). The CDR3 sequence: CAWSVDTGYGYTF. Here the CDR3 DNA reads TGTGCCTGGAGTGTAGACACCGGATATGGCTACACCTTC.

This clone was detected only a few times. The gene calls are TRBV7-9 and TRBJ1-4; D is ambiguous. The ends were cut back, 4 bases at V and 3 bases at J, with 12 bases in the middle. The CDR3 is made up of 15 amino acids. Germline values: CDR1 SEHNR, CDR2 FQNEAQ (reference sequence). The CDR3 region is CASSSGELANEKLFF. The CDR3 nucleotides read TGTGCCAGCAGCTCTGGGGAGTTGGCTAATGAAAAACTGTTTTTT. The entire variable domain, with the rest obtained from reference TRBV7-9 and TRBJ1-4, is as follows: DTGVSQNPRHKITKRGQNVTFRCDPISEHNRLYWYRQTLGQGPEFLTYFQNEAQLEKSRLLSDRFSAERPKGSFSTLEIQRTEQGDSAMYLCASSSGELANEKLFFGSGTQLSVL.

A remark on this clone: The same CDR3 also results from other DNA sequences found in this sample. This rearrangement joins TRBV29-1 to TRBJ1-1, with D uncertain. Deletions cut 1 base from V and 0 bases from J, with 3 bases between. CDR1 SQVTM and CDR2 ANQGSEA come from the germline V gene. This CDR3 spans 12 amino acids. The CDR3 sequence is CSVEALNTEAFF. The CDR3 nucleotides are TGCAGCGTTGAAGCCTTGAACACTGAAGCTTTCTTT.

As DNA, the CDR3 is TGTGCCACATCCTACTCCTATAATTCACCCCTCCACTTT. This codes for CATSYSYNSPLHF. The chain recombines TRBV27 with TRBJ1-6, with unresolved D. The CDR3 runs 13 residues. Trimming pared 10 bases from V and 0 bases from J, leaving 7 bases between. Germline-derived CDR1 and CDR2 are MNHEY and SMNVEV (reference sequence).

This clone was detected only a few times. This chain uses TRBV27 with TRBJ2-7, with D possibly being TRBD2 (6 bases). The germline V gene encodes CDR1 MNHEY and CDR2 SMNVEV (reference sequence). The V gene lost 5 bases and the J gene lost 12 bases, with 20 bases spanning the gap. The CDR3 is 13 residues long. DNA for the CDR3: TGTGCCAGCAGTATTGGCGGGACCGCGATACTGTACTTC. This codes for CASSIGGTAILYF.